This TCR beta chain was retrieved from a study of CD8 T cells in ankylosing spondylitis. V was cut by 0 bases and J by 5 bases, with 16 bases left in between. Germline CDR1 reads SQVTM; CDR2 reads ANQGSEA. The CDR3 sequence is 15 residues long. Researchers built TCR beta libraries using quantitative 5'-RACE with molecular barcodes. TCRdb ran MiXCR on the 5' RACE reads and lists one entry per CDR3 protein. The sample carries about 240,000 distinct CDR3 sequences, roughly a quarter recorded once. This clonotype has more than one count but fewer than ten. V is TRBV29-1 and J is TRBJ2-5; possible D gene TRBD1, 5 bases. This TCR derives from a male donor with ankylosing spondylitis or in good health (not recorded which). The sequenced sample consisted of blood, either unsorted or a sorted T cell fraction (not recorded which). The CDR3 DNA follows: TGCAGCGTTGAAGATGCGAAGGGGTCCGAGGAGACCCAGTACTTC. This sequence encodes CSVEDAKGSEETQYF.